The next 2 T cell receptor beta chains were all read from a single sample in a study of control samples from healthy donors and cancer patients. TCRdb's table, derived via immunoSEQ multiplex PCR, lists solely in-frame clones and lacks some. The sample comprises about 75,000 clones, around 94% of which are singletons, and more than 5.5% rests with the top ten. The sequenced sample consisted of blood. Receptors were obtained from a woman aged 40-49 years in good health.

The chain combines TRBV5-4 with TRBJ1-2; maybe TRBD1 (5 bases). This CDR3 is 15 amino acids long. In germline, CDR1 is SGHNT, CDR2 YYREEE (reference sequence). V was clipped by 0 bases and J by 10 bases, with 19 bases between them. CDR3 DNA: TGTGCCAGCAGCTTGGGGGGGACGGGCGGTCTAGACTACACCTTC. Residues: CASSLGGTGGLDYTF. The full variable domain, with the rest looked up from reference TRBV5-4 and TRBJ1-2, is ETGVTQSPTHLIKTRGQQVTLRCSSQSGHNTVSWYQQALGQGPQFIFQYYREEENGRGNFPPRFSGLQFPNYSSELNVNALELDDSALYLCASSLGGTGGLDYTFGSGTRLTVV.

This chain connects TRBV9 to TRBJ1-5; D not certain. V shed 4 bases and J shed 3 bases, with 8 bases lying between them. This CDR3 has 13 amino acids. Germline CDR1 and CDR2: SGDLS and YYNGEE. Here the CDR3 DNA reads TGTGCCAGCAGCCTCCATTACAATCAGCCCCAGCATTTT. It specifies CASSLHYNQPQHF.